This paragraph reports one T cell receptor (beta chain). Other DNA sequences in the sample encode the same CDR3. Source study methods: How many nucleated cells were present was estimated from reference gene primer amplification. Libraries were prepared by immunoSEQ multiplex PCR; TCRdb keeps only in-frame clonotypes and omits some of them. That table furnishes V, J and clone size, whereas the DNA furnished D and trimming. The data contain over 140,000 clones, over 75% of them seen just once; the ten biggest clones take up around 3%. This record belongs to a study of blood T cell repertoires in COVID-19. Which cohort a participant joined came from the clinical history participants gave. The recovered donors of Cohort 3 showed two negative PCRs, clearance, or symptom resolution. The sample taken for sequencing was PBMCs or T cells enriched from blood (not recorded which). The clonotype originates from a woman aged 45-59 years who had recovered from COVID-19.

The CDR3 loop reads CASSVVAGGSYNEQFF. CDR3 in DNA: TGTGCCAGCAGCGTAGTAGCGGGAGGATCCTACAATGAGCAGTTCTTC. V gene TRBV9 combines with J gene TRBJ2-1; 10 nucleotides align to TRBD2. Germline V gene sequence: CDR1 SGDLS, CDR2 YYNGEE. The CDR3 contains 16 residues. V dropped 0 bases and J dropped 1; count of bases not matched to a gene: 1.